The 26 T cell receptor beta chains given below trace back to one sample, sequenced in a study of cytomegalovirus exposure and HLA in healthy donors. Primers for the PCR totalled 60 Vbeta and 13 Jbeta. Generated by immunoSEQ multiplex PCR, the TCRdb table keeps only in-frame clones and is missing some. The sample carries tens of thousands of clones, approximately 81% recorded once. The sample comprised PBMCs. These receptors came from a woman aged 30 to 39 in good health and CMV-seropositive.

The chain joins TRBV30 to TRBJ1-2; TRBD1 aligns across 9 bases. Germline V gene sequence: CDR1 GTSNPN, CDR2 SVGIG (reference sequence). J lost 7 bases, V lost 2 bases, and 20 bases had no gene match. The CDR3 has 18 amino acids. The CDR3 spells CAWSLTQTGQGFVRGYTF. CDR3 bases: TGTGCCTGGAGTCTAACCCAAACGGGACAGGGTTTTGTCCGTGGCTACACCTTC.

The chain joins TRBV6-1 to TRBJ2-7; possibly TRBD2 for D (5 bases). The CDR3 length is 14 residues. Germline V lookup: CDR1 MNHNS, CDR2 SASEGT. V was shortened by 7 bases and J by 7 bases, with 20 bases between the two germline ends. The DNA of the CDR3 is TGTGCCAGCACGGTGGGGTCCCCAACGGGGGAGCAGTACTTC. Protein sequence: CASTVGSPTGEQYF.

The chain joins TRBV29-1 to TRBJ2-2; TRBD1 aligns across 8 bases. V shed 6 bases and J 4 bases; nucleotides not matched to a gene: 7. Per germline, CDR1 SQVTM and CDR2 ANQGSEA. The CDR3 has 14 residues. The CDR3 loop reads CSVPGTGPTGELFF. CDR3 sequence (DNA): TGCAGCGTCCCAGGGACAGGTCCCACCGGGGAGCTGTTTTTT.

The rearrangement joins TRBV18 to TRBJ1-1; the D is unclear. CDR3 length equals 15 residues. V was pared by 2 bases and J by 0 bases, with 10 bases between. Germline loops: CDR1 KGHSH, CDR2 LQKENI. This CDR3 is CASSPVQTVNTEAFF. In DNA form, the CDR3 reads TGTGCCAGCTCACCAGTCCAAACGGTGAACACTGAAGCTTTCTTT. The variable domain in full, with the rest retrieved from reference TRBV18 and TRBJ1-1, is NAGVMQNPRHLVRRRGQEARLRCSPMKGHSHVYWYRQLPEEGLKFMVYLQKENIIDESGMPKERFSAEFPKEGPSILRIQQVVRGDSAAYFCASSPVQTVNTEAFFGQGTRLTVV.

This chain links TRBV5-6 with TRBJ1-5; D might be TRBD1 (5 bases). The CDR3 runs 16 residues. V lost 1 base and J lost 2, with 13 bases in between. In germline, CDR1 is SGHDT, CDR2 YYEEEE. CDR3 nucleotide sequence: TGTGCCAGCAGCTTGTGGGGCGCTATTGGCAATCAGCCCCAGCATTTT. Its translation is CASSLWGAIGNQPQHF.

This clone was seen a few times. This chain connects TRBV5-8 to TRBJ1-4; 8 nucleotides match TRBD1. The CDR3 has 16 amino acids. The V gene end was trimmed by 5 bases and the J gene end by 1 base; junction bases not matched to a gene: 7. Germline CDR1 SGHTS, CDR2 YDEGEE. The CDR3 coding sequence is TGTGCCAGCAGTATTGGACAGGGAAGAACTAATGAAAAACTGTTTTTT. It codes for CASSIGQGRTNEKLFF.

This rearrangement joins TRBV6-5 to TRBJ1-2; D remains ambiguous. CDR3 length: 15 amino acids. Per the germline V gene, CDR1 is MNHEY and CDR2 is SVGAGI. V was shortened by 6 bases and J by 3 bases, with 17 bases between the two germline ends. The CDR3 DNA follows: TGTGCCAGCAGCCGGGTTGGAGGGTTGGACTATGGCTACACCTTC. It codes for CASSRVGGLDYGYTF.

The chain uses TRBV30 and TRBJ1-2; no clear D. CDR3 size: 14 residues. The germline V gene has CDR1 GTSNPN and CDR2 SVGIG (reference sequence). Trimming took off 0 bases at V and 8 bases at J, with 16 bases between the two ends. The CDR3 DNA is TGTGCCTGGAGTGTACTAGCAGCTTCGAGAGGCTACACCTTC. Translating gives CAWSVLAASRGYTF.

In its sample, this clone was seen once. V usage is TRBV7-9 and J usage is TRBJ1-4, with D unclear. In germline, CDR1 is SEHNR, CDR2 FQNEAQ (reference sequence). Trimming shortened V by 2 bases and J by 0 bases, and 7 bases separated the two germline ends. This CDR3 spans 15 amino acids. Written as DNA, the CDR3 is TGTGCCAGCAGCTTACTAGGTGCAACTAATGAAAAACTGTTTTTT. Its translation: CASSLLGATNEKLFF.

This clone has just a few counts. The V call is TRBV28, the J call TRBJ1-5; D remains ambiguous. The CDR3 totals 13 residues. Germline values: CDR1 MDHEN, CDR2 SYDVKM. V was cut by 3 bases and J by 6 bases, with 9 bases left in between. The CDR3 loop is CASSFMRAQPQHF. CDR3 DNA: TGTGCCAGCAGTTTTATGAGGGCTCAGCCCCAGCATTTT.

V and J are TRBV7-2 and TRBJ1-1; maybe TRBD1 (6 bases). Germline values: CDR1 SGHTA, CDR2 FQGNSA. This CDR3 has 15 residues. Trimming took off 4 bases at V and 8 bases at J, with 20 bases between the two ends. In DNA, the CDR3 is TGTGCCAGCAGCTGGCAAAAGGGGGGGTCGACGGAAGCTTTCTTT. It translates to CASSWQKGGSTEAFF.

V usage is TRBV7-9 and J usage is TRBJ2-1; 8 bases agree with TRBD2. The CDR3 is 19 residues long. Germline assignment: CDR1 SEHNR and CDR2 FQNEAQ (reference sequence). V shed 4 bases and J 0 bases; nucleotides not matched to a gene: 14. CDR3 loop: CASSWGASGLVISYNEQFF. The CDR3 DNA reads as TGTGCCAGCAGCTGGGGCGCTAGCGGGCTGGTTATCTCCTACAATGAGCAGTTCTTC. Full variable domain (outside the CDR3, taken from reference TRBV7-9 and TRBJ2-1): DTGVSQNPRHKITKRGQNVTFRCDPISEHNRLYWYRQTLGQGPEFLTYFQNEAQLEKSRLLSDRFSAERPKGSFSTLEIQRTEQGDSAMYLCASSWGASGLVISYNEQFFGPGTRLTVL.

This rearrangement joins TRBV27 to TRBJ2-5; maybe TRBD1 (6 bases). The CDR3 extends over 12 amino acids. From germline, CDR1 is MNHEY and CDR2 SMNVEV (reference sequence). Trimming removed 6 bases at V and 4 bases at J, with 9 bases between. CDR3 residues: CASRGRGETQYF. CDR3 nucleotide sequence: TGTGCCAGCAGGGGCAGGGGAGAGACCCAGTACTTC.

V usage is TRBV6-5 and J usage is TRBJ1-1; TRBD1 might be the D (5 bases). The CDR3 has 14 residues. Per germline, CDR1 MNHEY and CDR2 SVGAGI. V was clipped by 0 bases and J by 4 bases, with 9 bases between them. This CDR3 reads CASSYSQGITEAFF. Written as DNA, the CDR3 is TGTGCCAGCAGTTACTCGCAGGGAATCACTGAAGCTTTCTTT.

The chain carries TRBV30 and TRBJ2-7; D is possibly TRBD2 (6 bases). The germline V and J ends were trimmed by 1 base and 6 bases, with 10 bases remaining between them. There are 12 residues in the CDR3. Germline CDR1 is GTSNPN and CDR2 is SVGIG (reference sequence). CDR3 DNA sequence: TGTGCCTGGAGTGCAGGAGGGCCCGAGCAGTACTTC. This translates into CAWSAGGPEQYF.

V and J are TRBV7-9 and TRBJ2-7; D gene ambiguous. Germline V CDR1 and CDR2: SEHNR, FQNEAQ (reference sequence). Trimming cost V 1 base and J 0 bases, with 16 bases left between them. The CDR3 covers 17 residues. In nucleotides, the CDR3 is TGTGCCAGCAGCTTAGTTGTCGGCGGAGCTCTCTCCTACGAGCAGTACTTC. It encodes CASSLVVGGALSYEQYF.

This chain's CDR3 is CASSFASGSTDTQYF. The CDR3 DNA is TGTGCCAGCAGCTTTGCTAGCGGGAGCACAGATACGCAGTATTTT. The V call is TRBV7-8, the J call TRBJ2-3, with 8 bases fitting TRBD2. Losses at the gene ends were 3 bases for V and 0 bases for J; bases not matched to a gene: 2. CDR1 is SGHVS, CDR2 FQNEAQ, per germline. The CDR3 spans 15 residues.

The V gene is TRBV5-4, the J gene TRBJ2-7; 8 bases line up with TRBD2. Germline V gives CDR1 SGHNT, CDR2 YYREEE (reference sequence). This CDR3 region has 14 residues. The J segment lost 2 bases and the V segment lost 2 bases, leaving 3 bases of the junction unmatched. CDR3 bases: TGTGCCAGCAGCTTCGGGAGGGCGGCCTACGAGCAGTACTTC. This gives the protein CASSFGRAAYEQYF.

The chain couples TRBV7-9 to TRBJ1-3, with no clear D. The CDR3 is made up of 13 amino acids. Germline CDR1 and CDR2: SEHNR and FQNEAQ (reference sequence). The V end was cut by 5 bases, the J end by 0 bases, with 5 bases between. The CDR3 DNA is TGTGCCAGCAGCCGGGACTCTGGAAACACCATATATTTT. Protein: CASSRDSGNTIYF.

The chain links TRBV20-1 to TRBJ2-1, with unresolved D. Germline V CDR1 and CDR2: DFQATT, SNEGSKA (reference sequence). The CDR3 loop spans 11 amino acids. V dropped 6 bases and J dropped 7 bases, with 10 bases sitting between them. The CDR3 DNA sequence: TGCAGTGCCATACACCAAAATGAGCAGTTCTTC. This gives the protein CSAIHQNEQFF.

The chain uses TRBV29-1 and TRBJ2-5; TRBD1 aligns across 8 bases. The V segment lost 2 bases and the J segment 3 bases; nucleotides outside the gene matches: 2. CDR3 size: 13 residues. The germline V gene has CDR1 SQVTM and CDR2 ANQGSEA. The CDR3 reads CSVERTGKETQYF. The CDR3 bases are TGCAGCGTTGAAAGGACAGGGAAAGAGACCCAGTACTTC.

This clone has only a few counts. J is TRBJ1-5 and V is TRBV5-1; a possible D gene is TRBD1 (5 bases). Germline CDR1 is SGHRS and CDR2 is YFSETQ. The CDR3 totals 15 residues. V was clipped by 5 bases and J by 1 base, with 13 bases between them. CDR3 loop: CASRPPGVSNQPQHF. DNA of the CDR3: TGCGCCAGCAGGCCCCCGGGGGTGAGCAATCAGCCCCAGCATTTT. Full variable domain (outside the CDR3, taken from reference TRBV5-1 and TRBJ1-5): KAGVTQTPRYLIKTRGQQVTLSCSPISGHRSVSWYQQTPGQGLQFLFEYFSETQRNKGNFPGRFSGRQFSNSRSEMNVSTLELGDSALYLCASRPPGVSNQPQHFGDGTRLSIL.

This chain connects TRBV30 to TRBJ2-7; 10 bases are shared with TRBD1. The CDR3 spans 12 residues. Germline lookup yields CDR1 GTSNPN and CDR2 SVGIG (reference sequence). The CDR3 is CAFRQGANEQYF. The CDR3 bases are TGTGCTTTCAGACAGGGGGCCAACGAGCAGTACTTC. Based on the CDR3 plus reference TRBV30 and TRBJ2-7, the full variable domain is SQTIHQWPATLVQPVGSPLSLECTVEGTSNPNLYWYRQAAGRGLQLLFYSVGIGQISSEVPQNLSASRPQDRQFILSSKKLLLSDSGFYLCAFRQGANEQYFGPGTRLTVT.

This chain's CDR3 is CASSQVTGKDGYEQYF. Written as DNA, the CDR3 is TGCGCCAGCAGCCAAGTAACAGGCAAGGATGGATACGAGCAGTACTTC. This rearrangement joins TRBV4-1 to TRBJ2-7; perhaps TRBD1 as D (5 bases). The V gene lost 1 base and the J gene lost 4 bases, with 17 bases spanning the gap. CDR3 length equals 16 residues. Germline CDR1 MGHRA, CDR2 YSYEKL.

The gene calls are TRBV19 and TRBJ1-5; tentative D call: TRBD1 (6 bases). The V gene lost 3 bases and the J gene lost 7 bases, with 10 bases spanning the gap. The germline V gene has CDR1 LNHDA and CDR2 SQIVND (reference sequence). The CDR3 covers 13 residues. CDR3 DNA: TGTGCCAGTAGTATGGGGGGGCGGCAGCCCCAGCATTTT. The encoded protein is CASSMGGRQPQHF.

The V and J genes are TRBV29-1 and TRBJ2-1, with 8 bases fitting TRBD1. V lost 5 bases and J lost 6; bases outside the gene matches: 6. Looked up from germline, CDR1 is SQVTM and CDR2 is ANQGSEA. The CDR3 has 13 amino acids. Here the CDR3 reads CSVHPDRGNEQFF. Here the CDR3 DNA reads TGCAGCGTTCACCCAGACAGGGGCAATGAGCAGTTCTTC.